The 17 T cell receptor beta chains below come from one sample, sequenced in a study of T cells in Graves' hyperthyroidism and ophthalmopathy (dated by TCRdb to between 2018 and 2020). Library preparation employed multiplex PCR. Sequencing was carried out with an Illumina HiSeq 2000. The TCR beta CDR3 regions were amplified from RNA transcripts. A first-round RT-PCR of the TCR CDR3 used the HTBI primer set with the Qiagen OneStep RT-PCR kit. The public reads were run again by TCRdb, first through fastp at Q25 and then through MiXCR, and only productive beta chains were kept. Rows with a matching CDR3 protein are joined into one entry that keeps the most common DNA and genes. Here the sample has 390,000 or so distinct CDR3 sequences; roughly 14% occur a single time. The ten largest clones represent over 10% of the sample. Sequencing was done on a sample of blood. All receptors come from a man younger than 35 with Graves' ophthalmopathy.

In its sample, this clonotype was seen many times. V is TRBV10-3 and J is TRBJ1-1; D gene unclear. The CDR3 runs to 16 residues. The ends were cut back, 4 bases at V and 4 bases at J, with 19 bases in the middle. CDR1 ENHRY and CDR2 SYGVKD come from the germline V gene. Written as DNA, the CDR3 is TGTGCCATCAGTGGCAGGAGGCAGGAGACTAGCACTGAAGCTTTCTTT. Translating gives CAISGRRQETSTEAFF.

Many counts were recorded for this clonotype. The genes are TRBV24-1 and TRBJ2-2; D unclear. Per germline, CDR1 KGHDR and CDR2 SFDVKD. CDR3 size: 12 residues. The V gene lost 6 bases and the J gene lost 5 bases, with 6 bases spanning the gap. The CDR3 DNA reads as TGTGCCACCAGTTATAAAACCGGGGAGCTGTTTTTT. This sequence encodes CATSYKTGELFF.

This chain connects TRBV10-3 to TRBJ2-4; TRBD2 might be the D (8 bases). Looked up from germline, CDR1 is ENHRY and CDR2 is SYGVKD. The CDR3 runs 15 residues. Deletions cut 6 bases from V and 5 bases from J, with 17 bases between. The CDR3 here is CAIREGAGGQNIQYF. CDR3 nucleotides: TGTGCCATCAGGGAGGGGGCGGGAGGCCAAAACATTCAGTACTTC.

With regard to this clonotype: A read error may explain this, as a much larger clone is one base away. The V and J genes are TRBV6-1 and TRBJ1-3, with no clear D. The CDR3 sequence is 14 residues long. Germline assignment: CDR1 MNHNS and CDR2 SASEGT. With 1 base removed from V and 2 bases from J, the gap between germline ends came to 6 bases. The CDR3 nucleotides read TGTGCCAGCAGTGAAGGACGAACTGGAAACACCATATATTTT. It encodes CASSEGRTGNTIYF.

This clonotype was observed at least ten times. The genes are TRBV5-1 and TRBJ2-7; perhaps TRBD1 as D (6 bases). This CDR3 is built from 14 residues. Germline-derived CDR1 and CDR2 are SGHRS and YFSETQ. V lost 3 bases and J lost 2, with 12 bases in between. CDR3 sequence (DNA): TGCGCCAGCAGCTACACGACAGGAACCTACGAGCAGTACTTC. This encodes CASSYTTGTYEQYF.

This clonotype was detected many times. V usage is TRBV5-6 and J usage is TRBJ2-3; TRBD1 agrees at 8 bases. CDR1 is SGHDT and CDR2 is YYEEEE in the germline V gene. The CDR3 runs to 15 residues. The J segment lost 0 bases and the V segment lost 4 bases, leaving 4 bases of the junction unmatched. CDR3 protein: CASSPTGASTDTQYF. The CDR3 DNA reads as TGTGCCAGCAGCCCGACAGGGGCAAGCACAGATACGCAGTATTTT.

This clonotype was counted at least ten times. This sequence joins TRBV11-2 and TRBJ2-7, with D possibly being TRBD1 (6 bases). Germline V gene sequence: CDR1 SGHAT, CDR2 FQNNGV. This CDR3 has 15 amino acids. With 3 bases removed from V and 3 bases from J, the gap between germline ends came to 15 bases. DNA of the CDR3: TGTGCCAGCAGCTTGGGCAGGGGCGATTTCTACGAGCAGTACTTC. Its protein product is CASSLGRGDFYEQYF.

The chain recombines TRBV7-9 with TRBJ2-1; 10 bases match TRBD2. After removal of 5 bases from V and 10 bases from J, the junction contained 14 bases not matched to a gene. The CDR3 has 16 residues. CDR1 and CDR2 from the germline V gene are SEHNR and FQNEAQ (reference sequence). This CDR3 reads CASSVASGRPSYEQFF. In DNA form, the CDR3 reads TGTGCCAGCAGCGTCGCTAGCGGGAGACCCTCCTACGAGCAGTTCTTC.

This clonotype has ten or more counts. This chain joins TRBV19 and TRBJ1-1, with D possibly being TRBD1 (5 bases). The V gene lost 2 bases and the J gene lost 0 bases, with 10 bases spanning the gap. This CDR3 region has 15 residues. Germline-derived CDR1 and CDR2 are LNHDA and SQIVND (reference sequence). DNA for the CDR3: TGTGCCAGTAGTATAAGGGACGGCATGAACACTGAAGCTTTCTTT. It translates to CASSIRDGMNTEAFF.

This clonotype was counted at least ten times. The CDR3 DNA reads as TGTGCCAGCAGTTTGCCTCCGGGACACACGAAGACAAACATATACGAGCAGTACTTC. Amino acid sequence: CASSLPPGHTKTNIYEQYF. This chain links TRBV27 with TRBJ2-7; maybe TRBD1 (6 bases). The CDR3 has 19 residues. The V gene's germline CDR1 is MNHEY and CDR2 SMNVEV (reference sequence). V was trimmed by 3 bases and J by 4 bases, leaving 28 bases between them.

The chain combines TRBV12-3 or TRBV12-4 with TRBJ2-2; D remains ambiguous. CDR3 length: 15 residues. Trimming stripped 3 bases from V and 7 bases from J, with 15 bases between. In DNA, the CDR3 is TGTGCCAGCAGTTTTGAGCAGGCCGTTGGCGGGGAGCTGTTTTTT. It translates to CASSFEQAVGGELFF.

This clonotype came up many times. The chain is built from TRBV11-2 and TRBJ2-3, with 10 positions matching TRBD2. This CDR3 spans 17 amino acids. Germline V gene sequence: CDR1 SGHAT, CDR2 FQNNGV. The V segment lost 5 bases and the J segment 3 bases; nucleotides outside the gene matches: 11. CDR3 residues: CASSPTPSGRFTDTQYF. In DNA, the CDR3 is TGTGCCAGCAGCCCAACTCCTAGCGGGAGATTTACAGATACGCAGTATTTT.

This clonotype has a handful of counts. The CDR3 coding sequence is TGTGCCAGCTCACCTCGCCAGAGCTCCTACAATGAGCAGTTCTTC. Amino acid sequence: CASSPRQSSYNEQFF. This chain connects TRBV18 to TRBJ2-1; unclear D gene. Germline-derived CDR1 and CDR2 are KGHSH and LQKENI. V dropped 3 bases and J dropped 0 bases, with 9 bases sitting between them. The CDR3 totals 15 residues.

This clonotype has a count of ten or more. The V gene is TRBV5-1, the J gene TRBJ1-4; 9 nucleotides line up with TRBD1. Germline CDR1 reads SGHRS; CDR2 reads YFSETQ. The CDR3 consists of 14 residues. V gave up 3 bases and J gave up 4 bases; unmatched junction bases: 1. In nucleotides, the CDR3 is TGCGCCAGCAGCTGGACAGGGGATAATGAAAAACTGTTTTTT. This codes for CASSWTGDNEKLFF.

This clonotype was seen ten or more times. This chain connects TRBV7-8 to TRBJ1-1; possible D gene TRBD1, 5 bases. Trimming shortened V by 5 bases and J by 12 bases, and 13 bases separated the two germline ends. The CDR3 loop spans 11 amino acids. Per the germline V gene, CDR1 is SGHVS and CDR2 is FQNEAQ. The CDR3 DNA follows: TGTGCCAGCAGCAGGGGCCCTGCCCCTTTCTTT. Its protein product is CASSRGPAPFF.

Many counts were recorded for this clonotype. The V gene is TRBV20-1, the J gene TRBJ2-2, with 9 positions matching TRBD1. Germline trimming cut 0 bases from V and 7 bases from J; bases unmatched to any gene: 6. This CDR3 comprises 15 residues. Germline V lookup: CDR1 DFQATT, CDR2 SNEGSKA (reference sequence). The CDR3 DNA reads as TGCAGTGCTAGAGAGTGGGACAGGGAAGGCGGGGAGCTGTTTTTT. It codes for CSAREWDREGGELFF.

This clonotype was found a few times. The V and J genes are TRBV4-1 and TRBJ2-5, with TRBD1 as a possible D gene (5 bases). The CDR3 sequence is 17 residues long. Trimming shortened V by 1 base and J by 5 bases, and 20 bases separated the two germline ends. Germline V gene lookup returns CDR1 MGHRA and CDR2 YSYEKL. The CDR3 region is CASSQVTFVTGPETQYF. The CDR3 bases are TGCGCCAGCAGCCAAGTTACTTTTGTCACAGGCCCCGAGACCCAGTACTTC.